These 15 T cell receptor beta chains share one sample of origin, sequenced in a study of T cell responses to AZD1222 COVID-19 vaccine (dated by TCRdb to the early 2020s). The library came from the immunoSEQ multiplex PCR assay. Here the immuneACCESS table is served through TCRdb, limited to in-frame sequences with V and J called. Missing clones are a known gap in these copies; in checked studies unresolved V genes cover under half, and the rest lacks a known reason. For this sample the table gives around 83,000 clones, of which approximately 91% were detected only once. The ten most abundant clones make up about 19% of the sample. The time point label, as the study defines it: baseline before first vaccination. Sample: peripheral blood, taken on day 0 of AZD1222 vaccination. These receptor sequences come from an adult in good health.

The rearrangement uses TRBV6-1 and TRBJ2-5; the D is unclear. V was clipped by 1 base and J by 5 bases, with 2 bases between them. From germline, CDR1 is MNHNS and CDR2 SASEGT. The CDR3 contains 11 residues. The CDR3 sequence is CASSEVETQYF. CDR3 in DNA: TGTGCCAGCAGTGAAGTTGAGACCCAGTACTTC.

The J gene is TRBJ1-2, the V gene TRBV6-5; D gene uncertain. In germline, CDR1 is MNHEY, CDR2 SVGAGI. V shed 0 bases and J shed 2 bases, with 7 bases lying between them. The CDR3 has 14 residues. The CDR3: CASSYSGTNYGYTF. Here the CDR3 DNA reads TGTGCCAGCAGTTACTCGGGCACCAACTATGGCTACACCTTC.

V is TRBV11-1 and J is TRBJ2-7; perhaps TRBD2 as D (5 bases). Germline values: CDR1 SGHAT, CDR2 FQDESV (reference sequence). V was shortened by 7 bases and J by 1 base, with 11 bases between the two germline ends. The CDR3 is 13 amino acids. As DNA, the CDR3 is TGTGCCAGCACCCCCGAGGGTTCCTACGAGCAGTACTTC. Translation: CASTPEGSYEQYF.

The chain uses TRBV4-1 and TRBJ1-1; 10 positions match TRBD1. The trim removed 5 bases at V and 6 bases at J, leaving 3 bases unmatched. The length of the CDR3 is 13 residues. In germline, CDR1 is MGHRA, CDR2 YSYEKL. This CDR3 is CASSKDRGAEAFF. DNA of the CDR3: TGCGCCAGCAGCAAGGACAGGGGGGCTGAAGCTTTCTTT.

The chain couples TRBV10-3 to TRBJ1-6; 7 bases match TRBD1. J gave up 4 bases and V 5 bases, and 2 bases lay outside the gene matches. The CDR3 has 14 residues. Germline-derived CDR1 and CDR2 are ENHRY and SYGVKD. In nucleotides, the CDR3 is TGTGCCATCAGTCCGGGACAGTATAATTCACCCCTCCACTTT. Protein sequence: CAISPGQYNSPLHF.

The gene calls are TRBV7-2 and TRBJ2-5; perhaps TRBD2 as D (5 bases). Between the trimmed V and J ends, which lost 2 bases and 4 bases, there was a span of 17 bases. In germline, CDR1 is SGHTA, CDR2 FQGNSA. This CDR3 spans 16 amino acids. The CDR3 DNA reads TGTGCCAGCAGCTTATTGTCCGGCAGCGGTAGAGAGACCCAGTACTTC. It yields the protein CASSLLSGSGRETQYF.

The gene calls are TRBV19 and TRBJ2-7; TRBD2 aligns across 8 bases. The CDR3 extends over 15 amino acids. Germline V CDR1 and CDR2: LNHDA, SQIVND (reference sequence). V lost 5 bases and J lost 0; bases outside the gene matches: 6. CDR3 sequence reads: CASSPTGGPSYEQYF. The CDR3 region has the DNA TGTGCCAGTAGTCCGACGGGGGGGCCCTCCTACGAGCAGTACTTC.

CDR3 DNA: TGTGCCAGCAGCCCCAGAGGGGCTAATGAAAAACTGTTTTTT. Its protein is CASSPRGANEKLFF. This chain joins TRBV6-5 and TRBJ1-4, with D maybe TRBD1 (5 bases). The V end lost 6 bases, the J end lost 3 bases, and 11 bases lay between the germline ends. CDR3 length equals 14 residues. Germline V lookup: CDR1 MNHEY, CDR2 SVGAGI.

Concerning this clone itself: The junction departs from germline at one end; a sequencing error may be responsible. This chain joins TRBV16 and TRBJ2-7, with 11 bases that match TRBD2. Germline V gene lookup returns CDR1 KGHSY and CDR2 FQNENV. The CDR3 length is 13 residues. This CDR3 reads CASSQSSLAGGTF. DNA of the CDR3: TGTGCCAGCAGCCAATCAAGCCTAGCGGGAGGCACCTTC.

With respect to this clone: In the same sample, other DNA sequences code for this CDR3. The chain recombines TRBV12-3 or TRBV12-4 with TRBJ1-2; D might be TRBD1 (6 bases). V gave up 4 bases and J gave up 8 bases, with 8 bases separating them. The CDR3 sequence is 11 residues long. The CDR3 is CASSSRGGYTF. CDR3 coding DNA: TGTGCCAGCAGTTCCAGGGGAGGCTACACCTTC.

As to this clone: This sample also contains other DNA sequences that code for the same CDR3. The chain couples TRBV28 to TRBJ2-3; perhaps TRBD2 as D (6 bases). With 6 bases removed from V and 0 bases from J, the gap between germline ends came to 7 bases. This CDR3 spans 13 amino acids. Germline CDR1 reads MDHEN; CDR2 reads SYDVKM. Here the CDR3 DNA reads TGTGCCAGCAGCGGGACTAGCACAGATACGCAGTATTTT. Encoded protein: CASSGTSTDTQYF. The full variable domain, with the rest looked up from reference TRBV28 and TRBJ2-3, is DVKVTQSSRYLVKRTGEKVFLECVQDMDHENMFWYRQDPGLGLRLIYFSYDVKMKEKGDIPEGYSVSREKKERFSLILESASTNQTSMYLCASSGTSTDTQYFGPGTRLTVL.

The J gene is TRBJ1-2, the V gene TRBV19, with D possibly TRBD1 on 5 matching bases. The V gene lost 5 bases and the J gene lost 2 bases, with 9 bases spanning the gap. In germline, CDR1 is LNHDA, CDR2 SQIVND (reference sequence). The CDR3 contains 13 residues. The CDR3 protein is CASSGHLNYGYTF. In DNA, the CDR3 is TGTGCCAGTAGTGGACACCTCAACTATGGCTACACCTTC.

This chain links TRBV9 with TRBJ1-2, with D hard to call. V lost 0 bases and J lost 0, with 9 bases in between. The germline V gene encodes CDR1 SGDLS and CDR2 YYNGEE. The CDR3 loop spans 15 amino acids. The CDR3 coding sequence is TGTGCCAGCAGCGTAGGGATGGGGTCTAACTATGGCTACACCTTC. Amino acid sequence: CASSVGMGSNYGYTF.

For the CDR3, the DNA is TGTGCCAGCAGGGCTAGCGGGAGCTCCTACAATGAGCAGTTCTTC. As protein: CASRASGSSYNEQFF. The chain joins TRBV7-3 to TRBJ2-1; 10 bases match TRBD2. With 6 bases clipped from V and 0 bases from J, the junction kept 2 bases outside the gene matches. The CDR3 covers 15 residues. Germline CDR1 and CDR2: SGHTA and FQGTGA.

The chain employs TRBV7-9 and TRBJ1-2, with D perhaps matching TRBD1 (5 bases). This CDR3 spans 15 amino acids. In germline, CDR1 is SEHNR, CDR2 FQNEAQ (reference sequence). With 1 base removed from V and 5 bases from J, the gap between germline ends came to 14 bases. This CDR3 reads CASSLGEGIRYGYTF. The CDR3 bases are TGTGCCAGCAGCTTAGGGGAGGGGATTAGGTATGGCTACACCTTC.